The present TCR beta chain was sequenced within a study of shared clonotypes between healthy human individuals. Generated by immunoSEQ multiplex PCR, the TCRdb table keeps only in-frame clones and is missing some. The sample includes roughly 700,000 clones, about 74% of them seen just once. This clone was counted a few times. Other DNA sequences in this sample translate to the same CDR3. Per germline, CDR1 SNHLY and CDR2 FYNNEI. The V end was cut by 7 bases, the J end by 5 bases, with 8 bases between. The CDR3 runs 11 residues. Sequencing input: memory CD4+ T cells sorted from blood. The subset: CD45RA-negative fraction. This sequence joins TRBV2 and TRBJ2-5; a possible D gene is TRBD2 (6 bases). This TCR was recovered from a woman aged 25 to 39 in good health. CDR3 DNA: TGTGCCAGCACGGGGGAGGAGACCCAGTACTTC. This translates into CASTGEETQYF.